The sequence of this TCR beta chain was determined in a study of identical twins. This clonotype came up many times. The CDR3 runs to 14 residues. The germline V and J ends were trimmed by 5 bases and 5 bases, with 18 bases remaining between them. Germline CDR1 and CDR2: DFQATT and SNEGSKA (reference sequence). TCRdb called the 5' RACE reads again in MiXCR, with one record for every CDR3 protein. The table shows over 550,000 distinct CDR3 sequences, with 7% to 7.5% occurring only once. These data are also associated with another study on yellow fever vaccine responses in identical twins.

The material sequenced was PBMCs. The chain links TRBV20-1 to TRBJ1-1; possibly TRBD1 for D (6 bases). This receptor was obtained from a woman aged 18-29 years in good health. The CDR3 reads CSAAMDSRETEAFF. For the CDR3, the DNA is TGCAGTGCTGCCATGGACAGCCGAGAAACTGAAGCTTTCTTT.